The 8 T cell receptor beta chains below come from one sample, sequenced in a study of cytomegalovirus exposure and HLA in healthy donors. PCR involved 60 Vbeta and 13 Jbeta primers. TCRdb's table, derived via immunoSEQ multiplex PCR, lists solely in-frame clones and lacks some. The table has about 160,000 clones, roughly four fifths seen once. Material for sequencing was PBMCs. All receptors come from a woman aged 18-29 years in good health and CMV-seronegative.

This chain links TRBV11-2 with TRBJ1-5; D is undetermined. Germline V CDR1 and CDR2: SGHAT, FQNNGV. Trimming stripped 5 bases from V and 4 bases from J, with 15 bases between. This CDR3 region has 15 residues. The CDR3 protein is CASSGGVHSNQPQHF. The CDR3 bases are TGTGCCAGCAGCGGAGGCGTCCATTCGAATCAGCCCCAGCATTTT.

The chain is built from TRBV7-8 and TRBJ1-5; TRBD1 is a possible D gene (5 bases). Germline V lookup: CDR1 SGHVS, CDR2 FQNEAQ. V was pared by 4 bases and J by 6 bases, with 16 bases between. This CDR3 is built from 15 residues. The DNA for the CDR3 is TGTGCCAGCAGCTCCCAGAGGGGAGGGCGTCAGCCCCAGCATTTT. This sequence encodes CASSSQRGGRQPQHF.

The chain combines TRBV6-4 with TRBJ1-5, with 7 bases fitting TRBD1. CDR1 is MRHNA and CDR2 is SNTAGT in the germline V gene. The J segment lost 0 bases and the V segment lost 3 bases, leaving 8 bases of the junction unmatched. The CDR3 extends over 17 amino acids. CDR3 in DNA: TGTGCCAGCAGTGATCCTCCGGGACAGCGTAGCAATCAGCCCCAGCATTTT. Translated: CASSDPPGQRSNQPQHF.

The chain carries TRBV25-1 and TRBJ1-2; a weak D match, TRBD1 (6 bases). The CDR3 is made up of 12 amino acids. The V end was cut by 2 bases, the J end by 8 bases, with 9 bases between. Looked up from germline, CDR1 is MGHDK and CDR2 is SYGVNS. The CDR3 region has the DNA TGTGCCAGCAGTGAAGGGGGCCGCGGCTACACCTTC. Its protein is CASSEGGRGYTF.

The chain employs TRBV5-4 and TRBJ2-5; the D gene is possibly TRBD1 (5 bases). CDR3 length: 14 residues. CDR1 is SGHNT, CDR2 YYREEE, per germline (reference sequence). Deletions cut 2 bases from V and 2 bases from J, with 10 bases between. CDR3 DNA: TGTGCCAGCAGCTTACAGGTGATTCAAGAGACCCAGTACTTC. As protein: CASSLQVIQETQYF.

V gene TRBV28 combines with J gene TRBJ1-4, with a weak D call TRBD1 (5 bases). The germline V gene has CDR1 MDHEN and CDR2 SYDVKM. Trimming left V 6 bases short and J 0 bases short, with 8 bases between. The length of the CDR3 is 14 residues. The DNA of the CDR3 is TGTGCCAGCAGGGGAGGGGCAACTAATGAAAAACTGTTTTTT. It yields the protein CASRGGATNEKLFF.

The chain combines TRBV28 with TRBJ2-1; 8 bases are shared with TRBD2. This CDR3 has 16 amino acids. V lost 2 bases to trimming and J lost 0 bases; unmatched junction nucleotides: 3. Looked up from germline, CDR1 is MDHEN and CDR2 is SYDVKM. The CDR3 is CASSLTLADSYNEQFF. In nucleotides, the CDR3 is TGTGCCAGCAGTTTAACACTAGCGGACTCCTACAATGAGCAGTTCTTC. The full variable domain, in which reference TRBV28 and TRBJ2-1 provide the parts outside the CDR3, is DVKVTQSSRYLVKRTGEKVFLECVQDMDHENMFWYRQDPGLGLRLIYFSYDVKMKEKGDIPEGYSVSREKKERFSLILESASTNQTSMYLCASSLTLADSYNEQFFGPGTRLTVL.

The V and J genes are TRBV27 and TRBJ2-1, with TRBD2 matching over 13 bases. CDR3 size: 16 residues. Germline loops: CDR1 MNHEY, CDR2 SMNVEV (reference sequence). Trimming at V came to 3 bases and at J to 5 bases, leaving 4 bases not matched to a gene. This CDR3 is CASSLTSGRPDNEQFF. The CDR3 DNA reads as TGTGCCAGCAGTTTGACTAGCGGGAGGCCAGACAATGAGCAGTTCTTC.